The 30 T cell receptor beta chains below come from one sample, sequenced in a study of blood T cell repertoires in COVID-19. Sequencing was performed with immunoSEQ multiplex PCR; in TCRdb, only in-frame clones are kept and a portion is missing. Seen here are about 200,000 clones, 75% to 85% observed once, and the top ten hold 7.4%. The sample comprised PBMCs or T cells enriched from blood (not recorded which). The receptors stem from a middle-aged woman with acute COVID-19.

The CDR3 sequence: CASSLGGLAGTDTQYF. The CDR3 nucleotides are TGTGCCAGCAGCTTAGGGGGCTTGGCGGGCACAGATACGCAGTATTTT. The chain carries TRBV11-2 and TRBJ2-3; D is possibly TRBD1 (5 bases). Germline CDR1 reads SGHAT; CDR2 reads FQNNGV. There are 16 residues in the CDR3. The V and J ends lost 1 base and 1 base respectively, with 12 bases between them.

This clone is categorized as medium-sized (0.01 to 0.1%). The CDR3 DNA reads as TGTGCCAGCAGTGACTACGACAGGGCCTCTGGCTACACCTTC. The encoded protein is CASSDYDRASGYTF. The V gene is TRBV2, the J gene TRBJ1-2; 7 bases are a match to TRBD1. Looked up from germline, CDR1 is SNHLY and CDR2 is FYNNEI. This CDR3 has 14 amino acids. V was clipped by 3 bases and J by 7 bases; unmatched bases: 8.

The chain employs TRBV19 and TRBJ2-7; D perhaps matches TRBD1 (6 bases). This CDR3 contains 16 residues. Trimming took off 6 bases at V and 7 bases at J, with 25 bases between the two ends. The germline CDR1 and CDR2 sequences are LNHDA and SQIVND (reference sequence). CDR3 residues: CASSRVGGRGSLEQYF. Written as DNA, the CDR3 is TGTGCCAGTAGCCGCGTAGGTGGCAGGGGATCTTTGGAGCAGTACTTC.

V usage is TRBV2 and J usage is TRBJ2-1; 9 bases align to TRBD2. The CDR3 sequence is 16 residues long. The trim removed 3 bases at V and 2 bases at J, leaving 5 bases unmatched. Germline V gives CDR1 SNHLY, CDR2 FYNNEI. The CDR3 sequence: CASSDLTSGPYNEQFF. Written as DNA, the CDR3 is TGTGCCAGCAGTGATCTTACTAGCGGGCCCTACAATGAGCAGTTCTTC.

The rearrangement joins TRBV5-4 to TRBJ2-7; possibly TRBD2 for D (5 bases). Germline CDR1 reads SGHNT; CDR2 reads YYREEE (reference sequence). The CDR3 spans 14 residues. V lost 6 bases and J 6 bases, leaving 19 bases between the germline ends. The CDR3 reads CASKAAGGGSEQYF. The CDR3 DNA reads TGTGCCAGCAAAGCGGCAGGCGGAGGTAGCGAGCAGTACTTC.

The V call is TRBV19, the J call TRBJ1-6, with TRBD1 matching 7 bases. CDR3 size: 13 residues. CDR1 and CDR2 (germline): LNHDA, SQIVND (reference sequence). The V and J ends lost 7 bases and 13 bases, in that order; junction bases with no gene match: 10. CDR3 DNA: TGTGCCAGTAAGGGCAGGGGGTTGGGTCCCCTCCACTTT. Translated: CASKGRGLGPLHF.

CDR3 bases: TGTGCCAGCAGCCCCTCCGGACAAGTCTCTGGAAACACCATATATTTT. This translates into CASSPSGQVSGNTIYF. This sequence joins TRBV3-1 (or the pseudogene TRBV3-2) and TRBJ1-3; tentatively, D is TRBD1 (5 bases). The germline V and J ends were trimmed by 4 bases and 0 bases, with 13 bases remaining between them. Germline V gene data show CDR1 as LGHDT and CDR2 as YNNKEL (reference sequence). This CDR3 region has 16 residues.

The chain has TRBV19 and TRBJ2-1; 14 bases align to TRBD2. This CDR3 is 15 amino acids long. Germline V gene data show CDR1 as LNHDA and CDR2 as SQIVND (reference sequence). After removal of 6 bases from V and 8 bases from J, the junction contained 6 bases not matched to a gene. CDR3 nucleotide sequence: TGTGCCAGTAGGGGGACTAGCGGGAGCCCTCATGAGCAGTTCTTC. Translating it yields CASRGTSGSPHEQFF.

In its sample, this clone was seen once. This chain links TRBV7-9 with TRBJ1-3; D remains ambiguous. V dropped 5 bases and J dropped 4 bases, with 6 bases sitting between them. CDR1 SEHNR and CDR2 FQNEAQ come from the germline V gene (reference sequence). This CDR3 comprises 12 residues. The CDR3 loop reads CASSPQGNTIYF. In DNA form, the CDR3 reads TGTGCCAGCAGCCCTCAGGGAAACACCATATATTTT.

V and J are TRBV6-6 and TRBJ1-3, with TRBD1 matching 9 bases. V shed 7 bases, J shed 8 bases, and the junction held 12 bases outside the gene matches. The CDR3 covers 15 residues. Germline CDR1 MNHNY, CDR2 SVGAGI (reference sequence). CDR3 nucleotides: TGTGCCAGCACCAATAGGCGGACAGGGGAACACACCATATATTTT. Its translation is CASTNRRTGEHTIYF.

This clone appeared once. The chain combines TRBV5-5 with TRBJ1-2, with D possibly being TRBD1 (5 bases). The germline V gene has CDR1 SGHKS and CDR2 YYEKEE (reference sequence). Between the trimmed V and J ends, which lost 3 bases and 4 bases, there was a span of 7 bases. The CDR3 contains 12 residues. CDR3 coding DNA: TGTGCCAGCAGCTCCGACAGCTATGGCTACACCTTC. Its translation is CASSSDSYGYTF.

CDR3 region: CASSEGVPGNTIYF. CDR3 in DNA: TGTGCCAGCAGTGAGGGAGTCCCTGGAAACACCATATATTTT. The rearrangement uses TRBV9 and TRBJ1-3; D uncertain. This CDR3 comprises 14 residues. V was clipped by 5 bases and J by 2 bases, with 11 bases between them. Germline V CDR1 and CDR2: SGDLS, YYNGEE.

CDR3 bases: TGTGCCAGCAGCCCGACAGGACAGGGGAACTACGAGCAGTACTTC. Translated, it gives CASSPTGQGNYEQYF. The rearrangement links TRBV3-1 (or the pseudogene TRBV3-2) to TRBJ2-7; the match to TRBD1 covers 9 bases. The trim removed 4 bases at V and 3 bases at J, leaving 7 bases unmatched. Per the germline V gene, CDR1 is LGHDT and CDR2 is YNNKEL (reference sequence). This CDR3 is 15 amino acids long.

This clone was recorded a few times. The CDR3 DNA reads TGTGCCAGCAGTTACTTACCGGGACAGTCTTCTTACGAGCAGTACTTC. As protein: CASSYLPGQSSYEQYF. V gene TRBV6-5 combines with J gene TRBJ2-7, with TRBD1 matching 7 bases. CDR3 length: 16 amino acids. The germline V gene encodes CDR1 MNHEY and CDR2 SVGAGI. J gave up 4 bases and V 1 base, and 10 bases lay outside the gene matches.

This clone has only one observation. The chain employs TRBV7-8 and TRBJ2-2, with D tentatively TRBD2 (6 bases). The CDR3 extends over 16 amino acids. The V end lost 5 bases, the J end lost 4 bases, and 17 bases lay between the germline ends. Germline CDR1 SGHVS, CDR2 FQNEAQ. The CDR3 here is CASSTRLVRATGELFF. CDR3 in DNA: TGTGCCAGCAGCACCAGACTAGTCCGGGCCACCGGGGAGCTGTTTTTT. Full variable domain (rest looked up from reference TRBV7-8 and TRBJ2-2): GAGVSQSPRYKVAKRGQDVALRCDPISGHVSLFWYQQALGQGPEFLTYFQNEAQLDKSGLPSDRFFAERPEGSVSTLKIQRTQQEDSAVYLCASSTRLVRATGELFFGEGSRLTVL.

This clone showed up just once. V gene TRBV3-1 (or the pseudogene TRBV3-2) combines with J gene TRBJ1-2, with a possible D match to TRBD1 (6 bases). The CDR3 contains 14 residues. V was trimmed by 0 bases and J by 7 bases, leaving 12 bases between them. Germline CDR1 is LGHDT and CDR2 is YNNKEL (reference sequence). The CDR3 DNA is TGTGCCAGCAGCCAAGAGGGGGGGCTTGGTGGCTACACCTTC. As protein: CASSQEGGLGGYTF.

In its sample, this clone was seen a few times. This chain connects TRBV6-1 to TRBJ1-2; D is ambiguous. The CDR3 runs to 14 residues. Trimming took off 4 bases at V and 2 bases at J, with 11 bases between the two ends. CDR1 and CDR2 from the germline V gene are MNHNS and SASEGT. The CDR3, as DNA: TGTGCCAGCAGTGCAGCCTACTGGAACTATGGCTACACCTTC. It codes for CASSAAYWNYGYTF.

The chain is built from TRBV5-4 and TRBJ2-1; 9 bases agree with TRBD2. The germline gives CDR1 SGHNT, CDR2 YYREEE (reference sequence). J gave up 4 bases and V 4 bases, and 6 bases lay outside the gene matches. The CDR3 extends over 15 amino acids. The CDR3 nucleotides are TGTGCCAGCAGCGATGGGACTAGCATATACAATGAGCAGTTCTTC. It codes for CASSDGTSIYNEQFF.

This chain uses TRBV28 with TRBJ2-7; 9 bases line up with TRBD1. V shed 4 bases, J shed 11 bases, and the junction held 3 bases outside the gene matches. Germline V gene data show CDR1 as MDHEN and CDR2 as SYDVKM. The CDR3 is 11 residues long. The CDR3 loop reads CASSSTGGKYF. CDR3 nucleotide sequence: TGTGCCAGCAGTTCAACAGGGGGCAAGTACTTC.

The rearrangement joins TRBV19 to TRBJ1-5; no clear D gene. V was clipped by 5 bases and J by 6 bases, with 14 bases between them. From germline, CDR1 is LNHDA and CDR2 SQIVND (reference sequence). The CDR3 has 14 amino acids. This chain's CDR3 is CASSPTRLPQPQHF. The CDR3 DNA follows: TGTGCCAGTAGTCCTACCAGGCTGCCTCAGCCCCAGCATTTT.

Only a few counts were recorded for this clone. The chain is built from TRBV5-1 and TRBJ1-4; D is uncertain. There are 16 residues in the CDR3. The germline V gene encodes CDR1 SGHRS and CDR2 YFSETQ. Between the trimmed V and J ends, which lost 0 bases and 5 bases, there was a span of 14 bases. CDR3 sequence reads: CASSLGRQARNEKLFF. In DNA, the CDR3 is TGCGCCAGCAGCTTGGGGAGGCAGGCCCGGAATGAAAAACTGTTTTTT. Together with reference TRBV5-1 and TRBJ1-4, the CDR3 gives the full variable domain: KAGVTQTPRYLIKTRGQQVTLSCSPISGHRSVSWYQQTPGQGLQFLFEYFSETQRNKGNFPGRFSGRQFSNSRSEMNVSTLELGDSALYLCASSLGRQARNEKLFFGSGTQLSVL.

This clone came up once. The chain combines TRBV28 with TRBJ1-2, with TRBD1 matching over 9 bases. The germline V gene has CDR1 MDHEN and CDR2 SYDVKM. Losses at the gene ends were 2 bases for V and 10 bases for J; bases not matched to a gene: 5. The length of the CDR3 is 13 residues. CDR3 DNA sequence: TGTGCCAGCAGTTTACCGGGACAGGGTGTCTACACCTTC. It is translated as CASSLPGQGVYTF.

In this sample, this clone turned up once. The gene calls are TRBV28 and TRBJ2-7; 10 nucleotides agree with TRBD2. CDR3 size: 17 residues. V was pared by 7 bases and J by 2 bases, with 14 bases of the junction left unmatched. CDR1 and CDR2 (germline): MDHEN, SYDVKM. CDR3 amino acids: CASTPTSGRAGAYEQYF. The DNA for the CDR3 is TGTGCCAGCACCCCGACTAGCGGGCGGGCGGGGGCCTACGAGCAGTACTTC.

A few counts support this clone. The rearrangement links TRBV24-1 to TRBJ2-1; 8 bases map to TRBD1. J gave up 4 bases and V 0 bases, and 4 bases lay outside the gene matches. Germline loops: CDR1 KGHDR, CDR2 SFDVKD. The CDR3 has 16 amino acids. In DNA form, the CDR3 reads TGTGCCACCAGTGATTTGGCAGGGGGCGAGTACAATGAGCAGTTCTTC. It is translated as CATSDLAGGEYNEQFF.

V is TRBV6-2 or TRBV6-3 and J is TRBJ1-4; TRBD1 matches at 9 bases. The CDR3 contains 16 residues. Trimming took 2 bases from V and 8 from J; bases not matched to a gene: 9. CDR1 is MNHEY, CDR2 SVGEGT, per germline. The CDR3 DNA reads TGTGCCAGCAGTTACGGTGACAGGGGGATAGGAGAAAAACTGTTTTTT. This gives the protein CASSYGDRGIGEKLFF.

This chain links TRBV5-1 with TRBJ1-6, with TRBD1 as a possible D gene (5 bases). With 3 bases removed from V and 5 bases from J, the gap between germline ends came to 15 bases. The CDR3 is 16 amino acids. Germline CDR1 is SGHRS and CDR2 is YFSETQ. The CDR3 DNA reads TGCGCCAGCAGCTACGAACTCAGGGCTCATAATTCACCCCTCCACTTT. Translating gives CASSYELRAHNSPLHF.

The V gene is TRBV5-8, the J gene TRBJ1-4; D perhaps matches TRBD1 (6 bases). CDR1 and CDR2 from the germline V gene are SGHTS and YDEGEE. The CDR3 has 13 residues. The germline V and J ends were trimmed by 1 base and 14 bases, with 15 bases remaining between them. CDR3 bases: TGTGCCAGCAGCTTGCAGCAGGCGAGGGGGCTGTTTTTT. It specifies CASSLQQARGLFF. The full variable domain, its missing parts supplied by reference TRBV5-8 and TRBJ1-4, is EAGVTQSPTHLIKTRGQQATLRCSPISGHTSVYWYQQALGLGLQFLLWYDEGEERNRGNFPPRFSGRQFPNYSSELNVNALELEDSALYLCASSLQQARGLFFGSGTQLSVL.

The CDR3 sequence is CASSLDRHYGYTF. The CDR3 bases are TGTGCCAGCAGCTTGGACAGACACTATGGCTACACCTTC. V and J are TRBV5-4 and TRBJ1-2, with no clear D. Germline V gene data show CDR1 as SGHNT and CDR2 as YYREEE (reference sequence). CDR3 length: 13 residues. The V end lost 0 bases, the J end lost 3 bases, and 6 bases lay between the germline ends.

The V call is TRBV2, the J call TRBJ2-1; 7 nucleotides match TRBD1. This CDR3 region has 15 residues. The V segment lost 6 bases and the J segment 0 bases; nucleotides outside the gene matches: 5. Germline V CDR1 and CDR2: SNHLY, FYNNEI. The CDR3, as DNA: TGTGCCAGCAGACCGGGACAGACCTCCTACAATGAGCAGTTCTTC. Translating it yields CASRPGQTSYNEQFF.

The rearrangement links TRBV27 to TRBJ1-5, with 9 bases identical to TRBD1. The CDR3 covers 16 residues. V dropped 2 bases and J dropped 2; count of bases not matched to a gene: 4. Germline V lookup: CDR1 MNHEY, CDR2 SMNVEV (reference sequence). The CDR3 reads CASSLHRGLGNQPQHF. In DNA form, the CDR3 reads TGTGCCAGCAGTTTACACAGGGGGCTTGGCAATCAGCCCCAGCATTTT.